A single sample is the source of the 21 T cell receptor beta chains below, sequenced in a study of response to subunit inactivated influenza vaccine. TCRdb passed the RT-PCR reads through MiXCR, listing each CDR3 protein once. The sample records about 520,000 distinct CDR3 sequences, approximately 24% being singletons. The specimen comprised CD4+ T cells sorted from PBMCs, sampled less than 6 days after vaccination. These receptors were collected from a man in his forties or fifties who received an inactivated influenza vaccine.

This chain uses TRBV2 with TRBJ1-1; D is unresolved. Trimming cost V 1 base and J 4 bases, with 7 bases left between them. Germline CDR1 reads SNHLY; CDR2 reads FYNNEI. The CDR3 extends over 13 amino acids. CDR3: CASSEEQGTEAFF. The CDR3 DNA sequence: TGTGCCAGCAGTGAAGAGCAAGGCACTGAAGCTTTCTTT.

V gene TRBV20-1 combines with J gene TRBJ2-5; 7 bases are shared with TRBD1. The CDR3 extends over 14 amino acids. With V trimmed by 0 bases and J by 4 bases, 5 bases remained unmatched. CDR1 is DFQATT and CDR2 is SNEGSKA in the germline V gene (reference sequence). DNA for the CDR3: TGCAGTGCTAGAGAGCGACAGGGCCGAGAGACCCAGTACTTC. It yields the protein CSARERQGRETQYF.

The chain uses TRBV2 and TRBJ2-7, with 8 bases that match TRBD2. Per the germline V gene, CDR1 is SNHLY and CDR2 is FYNNEI. With 2 bases clipped from V and 7 bases from J, the junction kept 4 bases outside the gene matches. This CDR3 comprises 13 residues. DNA for the CDR3: TGTGCCAGCAGTGAACGGGGGGGAAGGGAGCAGTACTTC. Translating it yields CASSERGGREQYF. Together with reference TRBV2 and TRBJ2-7, the CDR3 gives the full variable domain: EPEVTQTPSHQVTQMGQEVILRCVPISNHLYFYWYRQILGQKVEFLVSFYNNEISEKSEIFDDQFSVERPDGSNFTLKIRSTKLEDSAMYFCASSERGGREQYFGPGTRLTVT.

As DNA, the CDR3 is TGTGCCAGCAGCCAGGACTCGGGACAGCGCACAGATACGCAGTATTTT. Protein: CASSQDSGQRTDTQYF. The chain combines TRBV4-2 with TRBJ2-3, with 7 nucleotides matching TRBD1. V was clipped by 3 bases and J by 1 base; unmatched bases: 7. The CDR3 is 16 residues long. The germline gives CDR1 LGHNA, CDR2 YNFKEQ.

The chain's CDR3 is CASSQKVRAQYF. In DNA form, the CDR3 reads TGTGCCAGCAGTCAGAAGGTCCGGGCCCAGTACTTC. The V and J genes are TRBV12-3 or TRBV12-4 and TRBJ2-5, with D unclear. The CDR3 contains 12 residues. V was cut by 5 bases and J by 9 bases, with 13 bases left in between.

This chain connects TRBV15 to TRBJ2-2; D gene uncertain. The V end was cut by 0 bases, the J end by 2 bases, with 10 bases between. The CDR3 has 16 residues. The V gene's germline CDR1 is LNHNV and CDR2 YYDKDF (reference sequence). In nucleotides, the CDR3 is TGTGCCACCAGCAGAGAAAAGACAATTAACACCGGGGAGCTGTTTTTT. Translating it yields CATSREKTINTGELFF.

The chain joins TRBV4-2 to TRBJ2-1; possible D gene TRBD2, 6 bases. V lost 1 base to trimming and J lost 2 bases, with 18 bases between them. This CDR3 contains 18 residues. Germline loops: CDR1 LGHNA, CDR2 YNFKEQ. The chain's CDR3 is CASSQGPSLAGPYNEQFF. The CDR3, as DNA: TGTGCCAGCAGCCAAGGACCCAGTCTGGCGGGACCCTACAATGAGCAGTTCTTC.

V and J are TRBV12-3 or TRBV12-4 and TRBJ1-6; unclear D gene. Between the trimmed V and J ends, which lost 5 bases and 10 bases, there was a span of 15 bases. There are 14 residues in the CDR3. In DNA form, the CDR3 reads TGTGCCAGCAGTCCCCTCTCCGTGGGCTCACCCCTCCACTTT. Protein product: CASSPLSVGSPLHF.

Here the CDR3 reads CASSPIPTGANEQFF. Here the CDR3 DNA reads TGTGCCAGCAGTCCCATCCCCACAGGGGCCAATGAGCAGTTCTTC. The gene calls are TRBV6-1 and TRBJ2-1; 7 nucleotides align to TRBD1. The trim removed 5 bases at V and 6 bases at J, leaving 10 bases unmatched. The CDR3 loop spans 15 amino acids. Germline V gene sequence: CDR1 MNHNS, CDR2 SASEGT.

This clonotype appeared a few times. The gene calls are TRBV9 and TRBJ2-3; unclear D gene. The CDR3 sequence is 16 residues long. Germline lookup yields CDR1 SGDLS and CDR2 YYNGEE. V was cut by 2 bases and J by 2 bases, with 15 bases left in between. The CDR3 nucleotides read TGTGCCAGCAGCGTTCGTCCCGGCCAGCTCACAGATACGCAGTATTTT. This translates into CASSVRPGQLTDTQYF.

This sequence joins TRBV4-2 and TRBJ2-1; no reliable D call. Germline V CDR1 and CDR2: LGHNA, YNFKEQ. V was pared by 0 bases and J by 10 bases, with 10 bases between. The CDR3 is 13 residues long. CDR3 sequence: CASSQDWSTEQFF. The CDR3 region has the DNA TGTGCCAGCAGCCAAGATTGGTCAACCGAGCAGTTCTTC.

The rearrangement uses TRBV12-3 or TRBV12-4 and TRBJ1-2; no clear D gene. V shed 2 bases and J shed 3 bases, with 7 bases lying between them. The CDR3 is 13 residues long. In DNA form, the CDR3 reads TGTGCCAGCAGTTTATCGGGTTACTATGGCTACACCTTC. Its protein product is CASSLSGYYGYTF.

The chain recombines TRBV19 with TRBJ1-5; 7 nucleotides line up with TRBD1. There are 15 residues in the CDR3. Losses at the gene ends were 6 bases for V and 4 bases for J; bases not matched to a gene: 9. Germline V gene sequence: CDR1 LNHDA, CDR2 SQIVND (reference sequence). In DNA, the CDR3 is TGTGCCAGTAGCCACTTCAGGACAGGTAATCAGCCCCAGCATTTT. It encodes CASSHFRTGNQPQHF.

The CDR3 spells CSAPPGGSNEQYF. The CDR3 DNA reads TGCAGTGCCCCACCGGGAGGTTCCAACGAGCAGTACTTC. The chain couples TRBV20-1 to TRBJ2-7, with 7 bases matching TRBD2. Germline CDR1 is DFQATT and CDR2 is SNEGSKA (reference sequence). J lost 5 bases, V lost 6 bases, and 10 bases had no gene match. The CDR3 extends over 13 amino acids.

The chain carries TRBV29-1 and TRBJ2-7, with 7 bases matching TRBD1. The CDR3 extends over 12 amino acids. The germline gives CDR1 SQVTM, CDR2 ANQGSEA. J lost 4 bases, V lost 5 bases, and 5 bases had no gene match. The CDR3 DNA follows: TGCAGCGTTAACAGGGGCCCTTACGAGCAGTACTTC. Its translation is CSVNRGPYEQYF.

The chain has TRBV6-5 and TRBJ2-1; D gene ambiguous. There are 11 residues in the CDR3. CDR1 is MNHEY and CDR2 is SVGAGI in the germline V gene. The V end was cut by 11 bases, the J end by 9 bases, with 14 bases between. Written as DNA, the CDR3 is TGTGCCGCGACTGCTGGGGTTGAGCAGTTCTTC. Translated, it gives CAATAGVEQFF.

This clonotype was detected a few times. The CDR3 DNA reads as TGCGCCAGCAGCCAAGTCCCCTTGACTGAAGCTTTCTTT. It translates to CASSQVPLTEAFF. The V call is TRBV4-3, the J call TRBJ1-1; no clear D gene. V lost 1 base to trimming and J lost 5 bases, with 8 bases between them. CDR1 is LGHNA and CDR2 is YSLEER in the germline V gene. The CDR3 spans 13 residues.

This clonotype occurred a few times. V is TRBV20-1 and J is TRBJ2-7; 9 bases match TRBD2. This CDR3 region has 16 residues. V dropped 5 bases and J dropped 0; count of bases not matched to a gene: 11. Germline V gives CDR1 DFQATT, CDR2 SNEGSKA (reference sequence). CDR3: CSASHHSGRISYEQYF. CDR3 sequence (DNA): TGCAGTGCTTCCCATCATAGCGGGAGAATCTCCTACGAGCAGTACTTC.

This clonotype was observed a few times. V gene TRBV20-1 combines with J gene TRBJ1-4; D gene uncertain. The germline V gene encodes CDR1 DFQATT and CDR2 SNEGSKA (reference sequence). V was trimmed by 0 bases and J by 4 bases, leaving 12 bases between them. This CDR3 is built from 15 residues. This chain's CDR3 is CSARDPAAFNEKLFF. For the CDR3, the DNA is TGCAGTGCTAGAGATCCCGCAGCATTTAATGAAAAACTGTTTTTT.

This clonotype was detected only a few times. This chain links TRBV29-1 with TRBJ1-4; 11 bases match TRBD1. The V gene end was trimmed by 1 base and the J gene end by 11 bases; junction bases not matched to a gene: 3. There are 13 residues in the CDR3. Germline assignment: CDR1 SQVTM and CDR2 ANQGSEA. The DNA of the CDR3 is TGCAGCGTTGAAGCCGGGACAGGGGGGAAACTGTTTTTT. Its translation is CSVEAGTGGKLFF.

The V gene is TRBV6-5, the J gene TRBJ2-4; perhaps TRBD2 as D (7 bases). CDR3 size: 16 residues. V lost 0 bases and J lost 1, with 10 bases in between. CDR1 is MNHEY, CDR2 SVGAGI, per germline. CDR3 sequence (DNA): TGTGCCAGCAGTTACTCCGGGGGGCTCGCCAAAAACATTCAGTACTTC. This codes for CASSYSGGLAKNIQYF.